This TCR beta chain is from a study of T cells in Graves' hyperthyroidism and ophthalmopathy. Study findings and constraints: Stable hyperthyroidism and ophthalmopathy were separated using 13 V-J signatures.

The CDR3 is made up of 13 amino acids. Trimming took 8 bases from V and 3 from J; bases not matched to a gene: 5. CDR1 and CDR2 from the germline V gene are MNHEY and SVGAGI. Amplified TCR beta CDR3 regions came from RNA transcripts. The HTBI primer set was used in a first-round RT-PCR of the TCR CDR3. TCRdb analysed the multiplex PCR reads with MiXCR anew, one entry per CDR3 protein. The sample lists roughly 700,000 distinct CDR3 sequences, under 45% occurring once. Note on this clonotype: What it recognizes is unknown.

Sequenced: blood. This chain connects TRBV6-5 to TRBJ1-2, with 8 bases fitting TRBD1. This sequence was found in a middle-aged woman with Graves' hyperthyroidism. CDR3 region: CASLRGPHYGYTF. The DNA for the CDR3 is TGTGCCAGCCTCAGGGGGCCGCACTATGGCTACACCTTC.